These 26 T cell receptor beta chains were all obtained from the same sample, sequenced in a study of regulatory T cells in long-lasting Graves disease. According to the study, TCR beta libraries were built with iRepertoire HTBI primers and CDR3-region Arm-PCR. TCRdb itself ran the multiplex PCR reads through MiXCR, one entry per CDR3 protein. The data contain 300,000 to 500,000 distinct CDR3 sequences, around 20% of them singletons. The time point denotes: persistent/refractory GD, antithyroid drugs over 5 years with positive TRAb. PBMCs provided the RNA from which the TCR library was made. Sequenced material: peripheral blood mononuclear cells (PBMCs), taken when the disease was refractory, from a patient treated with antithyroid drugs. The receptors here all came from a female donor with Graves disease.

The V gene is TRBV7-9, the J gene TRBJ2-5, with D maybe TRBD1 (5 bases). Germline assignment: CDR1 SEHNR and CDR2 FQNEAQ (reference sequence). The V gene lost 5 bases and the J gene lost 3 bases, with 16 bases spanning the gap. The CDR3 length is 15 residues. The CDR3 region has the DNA TGTGCCAGCAGCAAACCCAGGGTGGCGGAAGAGACCCAGTACTTC. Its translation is CASSKPRVAEETQYF.

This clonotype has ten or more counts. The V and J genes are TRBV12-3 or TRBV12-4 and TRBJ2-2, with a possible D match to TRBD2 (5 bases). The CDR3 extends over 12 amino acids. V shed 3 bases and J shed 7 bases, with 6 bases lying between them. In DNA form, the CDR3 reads TGTGCCAGCAGTTTTGCGGGCGGGGAGCTGTTTTTT. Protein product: CASSFAGGELFF.

In DNA form, the CDR3 reads TGTGCCACTGACAGGGAGGATGGATACGAGCAGTACTTC. Encoded protein: CATDREDGYEQYF. The V call is TRBV30, the J call TRBJ2-7; maybe TRBD1 (7 bases). This CDR3 has 13 residues. Germline lookup yields CDR1 GTSNPN and CDR2 SVGIG (reference sequence). V lost 8 bases and J lost 4, with 18 bases in between.

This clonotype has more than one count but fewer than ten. The CDR3 DNA follows: TGTGCCAGCAGCTCCCACCGGGGGTACCAAGAGACCCAGTACTTC. It specifies CASSSHRGYQETQYF. This chain uses TRBV7-9 with TRBJ2-5, with D perhaps matching TRBD2 (6 bases). The CDR3 is made up of 15 amino acids. Germline CDR1 is SEHNR and CDR2 is FQNEAQ (reference sequence). The germline V and J ends were trimmed by 4 bases and 0 bases, with 12 bases remaining between them. Full variable domain (remainder filled in from reference TRBV7-9 and TRBJ2-5): DTGVSQNPRHKITKRGQNVTFRCDPISEHNRLYWYRQTLGQGPEFLTYFQNEAQLEKSRLLSDRFSAERPKGSFSTLEIQRTEQGDSAMYLCASSSHRGYQETQYFGPGTRLLVL.

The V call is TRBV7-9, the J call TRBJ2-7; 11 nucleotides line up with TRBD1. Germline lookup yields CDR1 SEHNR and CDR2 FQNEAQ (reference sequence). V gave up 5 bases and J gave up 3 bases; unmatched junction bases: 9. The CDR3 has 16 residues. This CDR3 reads CASSLRVGTGGYEQYF. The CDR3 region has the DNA TGTGCCAGCAGCCTCCGGGTGGGGACAGGGGGCTACGAGCAGTACTTC.

In nucleotides, the CDR3 is TGTGCCAGCAGCCCGACAGGGGGCGCGAGTCGGGGCGAGCAGTACTTC. This codes for CASSPTGGASRGEQYF. V usage is TRBV9 and J usage is TRBJ2-7, with 10 bases fitting TRBD1. The J segment lost 6 bases and the V segment lost 4 bases, leaving 13 bases of the junction unmatched. Looked up from germline, CDR1 is SGDLS and CDR2 is YYNGEE. This CDR3 contains 16 residues.

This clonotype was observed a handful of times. For the CDR3, the DNA is TGTGCCAGCAGTTTATATGGGGAAGTAGTCGAGCAGTACTTC. It specifies CASSLYGEVVEQYF. The chain combines TRBV27 with TRBJ2-7; D remains unclear. The germline V and J ends were trimmed by 1 base and 6 bases, with 13 bases remaining between them. The CDR3 sequence is 14 residues long. The germline CDR1 and CDR2 sequences are MNHEY and SMNVEV (reference sequence).

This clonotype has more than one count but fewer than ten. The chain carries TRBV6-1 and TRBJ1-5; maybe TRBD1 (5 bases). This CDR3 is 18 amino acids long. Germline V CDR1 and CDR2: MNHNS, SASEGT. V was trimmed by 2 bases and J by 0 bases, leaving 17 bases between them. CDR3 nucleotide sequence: TGTGCCAGCAGTGAATTTGGGGCAGACAATTATAGCAATCAGCCCCAGCATTTT. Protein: CASSEFGADNYSNQPQHF.

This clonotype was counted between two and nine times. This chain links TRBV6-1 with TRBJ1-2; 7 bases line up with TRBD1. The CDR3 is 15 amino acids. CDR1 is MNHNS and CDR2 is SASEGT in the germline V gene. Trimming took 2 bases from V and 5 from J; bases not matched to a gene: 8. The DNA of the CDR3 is TGTGCCAGCAGTGAAAGGTTTGGGACAGAGTATGGCTACACCTTC. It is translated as CASSERFGTEYGYTF.

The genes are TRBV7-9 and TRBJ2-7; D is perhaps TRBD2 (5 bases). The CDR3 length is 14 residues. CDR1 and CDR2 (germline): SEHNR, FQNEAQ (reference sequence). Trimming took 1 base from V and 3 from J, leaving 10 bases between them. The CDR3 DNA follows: TGTGCCAGCAGCTTAGGGGGAGCCTACTACGAGCAGTACTTC. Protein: CASSLGGAYYEQYF. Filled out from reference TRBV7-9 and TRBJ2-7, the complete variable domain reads DTGVSQNPRHKITKRGQNVTFRCDPISEHNRLYWYRQTLGQGPEFLTYFQNEAQLEKSRLLSDRFSAERPKGSFSTLEIQRTEQGDSAMYLCASSLGGAYYEQYFGPGTRLTVT.

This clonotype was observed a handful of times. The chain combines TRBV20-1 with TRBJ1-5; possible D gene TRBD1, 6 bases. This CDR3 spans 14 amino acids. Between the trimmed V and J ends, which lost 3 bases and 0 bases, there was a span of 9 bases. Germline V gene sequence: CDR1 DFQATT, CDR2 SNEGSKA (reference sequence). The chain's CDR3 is CSARDSNSNQPQHF. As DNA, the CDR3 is TGCAGTGCTAGGGACAGTAATAGCAATCAGCCCCAGCATTTT.

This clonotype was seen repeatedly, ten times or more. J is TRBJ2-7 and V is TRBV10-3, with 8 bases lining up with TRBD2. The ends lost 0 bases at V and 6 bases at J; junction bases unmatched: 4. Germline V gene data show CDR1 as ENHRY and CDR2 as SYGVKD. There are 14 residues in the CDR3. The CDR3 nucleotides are TGTGCCATCAGTGAGTCGGGGACTAGTTTCGAGCAGTACTTC. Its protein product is CAISESGTSFEQYF.

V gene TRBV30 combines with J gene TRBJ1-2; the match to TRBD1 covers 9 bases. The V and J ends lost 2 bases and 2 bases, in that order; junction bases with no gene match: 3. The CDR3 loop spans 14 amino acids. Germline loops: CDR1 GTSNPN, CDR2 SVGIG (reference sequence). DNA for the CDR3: TGTGCCTGGAGTCCCGGGACAGGGAACTATGGCTACACCTTC. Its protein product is CAWSPGTGNYGYTF.

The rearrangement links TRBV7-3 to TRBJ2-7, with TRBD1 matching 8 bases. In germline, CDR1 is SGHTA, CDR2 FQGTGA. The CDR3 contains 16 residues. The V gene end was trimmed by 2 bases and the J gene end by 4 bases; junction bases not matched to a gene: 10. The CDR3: CASSLAPGGDWYEQYF. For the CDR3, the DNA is TGTGCCAGCAGCTTAGCGCCAGGGGGCGATTGGTACGAGCAGTACTTC.

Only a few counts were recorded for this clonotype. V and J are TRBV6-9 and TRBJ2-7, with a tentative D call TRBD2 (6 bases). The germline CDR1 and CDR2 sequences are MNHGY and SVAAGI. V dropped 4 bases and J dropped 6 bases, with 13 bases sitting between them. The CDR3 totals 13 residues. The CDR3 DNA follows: TGTGCCAGCAGTTTGGAGGGGTTAACCGAGCAGTACTTC. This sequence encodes CASSLEGLTEQYF.

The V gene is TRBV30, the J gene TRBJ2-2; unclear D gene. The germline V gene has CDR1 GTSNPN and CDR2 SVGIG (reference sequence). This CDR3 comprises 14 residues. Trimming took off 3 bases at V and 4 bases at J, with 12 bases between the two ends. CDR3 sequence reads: CAWRGTASTGELFF. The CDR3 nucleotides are TGTGCCTGGAGAGGTACAGCCTCCACCGGGGAGCTGTTTTTT.

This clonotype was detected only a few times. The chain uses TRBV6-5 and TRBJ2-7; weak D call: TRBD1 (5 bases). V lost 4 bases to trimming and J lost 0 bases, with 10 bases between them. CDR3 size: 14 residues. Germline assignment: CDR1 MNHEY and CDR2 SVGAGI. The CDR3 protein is CASSLIGASYEQYF. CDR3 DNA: TGTGCCAGCAGTTTGATAGGGGCCTCCTACGAGCAGTACTTC.

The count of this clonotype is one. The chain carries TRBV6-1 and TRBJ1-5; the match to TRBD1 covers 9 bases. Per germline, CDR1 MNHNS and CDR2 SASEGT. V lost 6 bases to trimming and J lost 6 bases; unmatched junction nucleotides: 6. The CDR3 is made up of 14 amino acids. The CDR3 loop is CASRKQGAGQPQHF. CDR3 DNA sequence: TGTGCCAGCAGAAAACAGGGGGCAGGTCAGCCCCAGCATTTT.

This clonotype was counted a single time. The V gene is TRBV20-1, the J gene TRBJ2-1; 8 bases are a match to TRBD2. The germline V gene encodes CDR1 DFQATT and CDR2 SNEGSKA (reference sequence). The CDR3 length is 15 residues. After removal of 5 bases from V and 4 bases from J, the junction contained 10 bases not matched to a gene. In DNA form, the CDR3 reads TGCAGTGCTGCGGGGAAGAGCGGGAGTTACAATGAGCAGTTCTTC. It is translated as CSAAGKSGSYNEQFF.

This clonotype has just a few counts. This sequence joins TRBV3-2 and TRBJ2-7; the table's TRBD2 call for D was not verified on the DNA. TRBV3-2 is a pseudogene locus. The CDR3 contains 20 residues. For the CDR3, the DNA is TGTGCCAACAGCCGCCAAGACCCTCCGCGGGAGGGGCCCTTAACGTACGAGCAGTACTTC. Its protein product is CANSRQDPPREGPLTYEQYF.

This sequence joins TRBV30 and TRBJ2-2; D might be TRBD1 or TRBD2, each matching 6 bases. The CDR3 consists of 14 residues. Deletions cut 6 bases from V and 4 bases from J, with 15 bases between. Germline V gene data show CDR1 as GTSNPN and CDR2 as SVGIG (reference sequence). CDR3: CACPAGGPTGELFF. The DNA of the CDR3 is TGTGCCTGCCCGGCCGGGGGCCCCACCGGGGAGCTGTTTTTT.

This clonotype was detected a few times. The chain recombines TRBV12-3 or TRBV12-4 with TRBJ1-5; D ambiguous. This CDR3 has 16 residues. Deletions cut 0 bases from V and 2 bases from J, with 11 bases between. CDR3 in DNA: TGTGCCAGCAGTTTAGCGCCCCCGGGCCGCAATCAGCCCCAGCATTTT. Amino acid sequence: CASSLAPPGRNQPQHF.

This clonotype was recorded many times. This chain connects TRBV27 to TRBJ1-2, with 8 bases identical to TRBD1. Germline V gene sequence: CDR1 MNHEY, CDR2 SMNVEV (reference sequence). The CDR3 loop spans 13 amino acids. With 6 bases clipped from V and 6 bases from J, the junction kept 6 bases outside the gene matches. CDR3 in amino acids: CASRSGQGDGYTF. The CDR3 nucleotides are TGTGCCAGCAGATCCGGACAGGGTGATGGCTACACCTTC.

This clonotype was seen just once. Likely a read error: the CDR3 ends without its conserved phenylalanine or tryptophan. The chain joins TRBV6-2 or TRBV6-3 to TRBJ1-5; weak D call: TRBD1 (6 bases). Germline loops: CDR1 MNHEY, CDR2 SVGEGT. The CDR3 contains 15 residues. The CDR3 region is CTSTFRGASNQPQHL. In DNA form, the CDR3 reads TGTACCAGCACCTTCCGGGGGGCAAGCAATCAGCCCCAGCATCTT.

CDR3 sequence (DNA): TGTGCCAGCAGCTTGGGGGTCAGGGAGCAGTACTTC. As protein: CASSLGVREQYF. The genes are TRBV7-9 and TRBJ2-7; D tentatively fits TRBD1 or TRBD2 (5 bases each). Trimming took 3 bases from V and 7 from J, leaving 10 bases between them. The CDR3 spans 12 residues. Germline V gene lookup returns CDR1 SEHNR and CDR2 FQNEAQ (reference sequence). Full variable domain (rest looked up from reference TRBV7-9 and TRBJ2-7): DTGVSQNPRHKITKRGQNVTFRCDPISEHNRLYWYRQTLGQGPEFLTYFQNEAQLEKSRLLSDRFSAERPKGSFSTLEIQRTEQGDSAMYLCASSLGVREQYFGPGTRLTVT.

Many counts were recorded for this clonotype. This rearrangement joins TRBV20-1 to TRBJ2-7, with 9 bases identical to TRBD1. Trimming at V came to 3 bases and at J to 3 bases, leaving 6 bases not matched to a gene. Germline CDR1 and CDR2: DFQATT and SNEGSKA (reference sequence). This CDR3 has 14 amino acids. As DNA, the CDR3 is TGCAGTGCTAGGGACTGGGACAGGGTCTACGAGCAGTACTTC. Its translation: CSARDWDRVYEQYF.